This is a list of T cell receptor beta chains from one sample in a study of T cells expressing NK-cell markers. Using the 5' RACE reads, TCRdb records one entry per CDR3 protein without DNA. The sample includes 300,000 to 500,000 distinct CDR3 sequences. Sequenced: blood T cells: a sorted CD56 or NKG2C T cell subset, CD4+ or CD8+ T cells, or bulk PBMC T cells (not recorded which). The receptors were sampled from a woman aged 45 to 65 in good health. Each CDR3 is given with its conserved first and last residue.

j_gene	v_gene	CDR3aa
TRBJ2-6	TRBV6-1	CATSRDTSGANVLTF
TRBJ1-1	TRBV4-1	CASSQVGFRENTEAFF
TRBJ2-3	TRBV20-1	CSARGLGLAGITDTQYF
TRBJ2-7	TRBV27	CASSLSEPWRWAQYF
TRBJ2-7	TRBV12-3/TRBV12-4	CASSFSAGAEQYF
TRBJ2-7	TRBV3-1	CASSEGGPYEQYF
TRBJ2-1	TRBV6-6	CASNPLAGGDEQFF
TRBJ2-5	TRBV7-3	CASSTQQIQETQYF
TRBJ2-7	TRBV20-1	CSASGVSSGSSYEQYF
TRBJ2-1	TRBV20-1	CSARDASGRFNEQFF
TRBJ2-2	TRBV29-1	CSVEDFTGELFF
TRBJ1-5	TRBV30	CAWSEGRDQPQHF
TRBJ2-5	TRBV3-1	CASSTTRGETQYF
TRBJ2-2	TRBV6-5	CASSPLASPNTGELFF
TRBJ2-2	TRBV11-2	CASSPLTGETGELFF
TRBJ1-2	TRBV10-3	CAITGQGYGYTF
TRBJ2-3	TRBV15	CATSREGLAGVTDTQYF
TRBJ2-1	TRBV5-5	CASSVRLAGVWEQFF
TRBJ2-5	TRBV6-4	CASSRTSGSGKETQYF
TRBJ2-3	TRBV6-6	CASSPWGDTQYF
TRBJ2-2	TRBV5-6	CASRTGQGMSGGELFF
TRBJ2-7	TRBV5-1	CASSPTPGLTYEQYF
TRBJ2-7	TRBV19	CASSEQGLLGIYEQYF
TRBJ2-2	TRBV4-1	CASSQEGTGGELFF
TRBJ2-7	TRBV29-1	CSVEAGGSGRWYEQYF
TRBJ2-1	TRBV9	CASSLNSGLAAYNEQFF
TRBJ2-1	TRBV11-3	CASSLDQMGIAGVNEQFF
TRBJ2-4	TRBV29-1	CSGSGGNDGNIQYF
TRBJ1-2	TRBV5-6	CASSLGQATNYGYTF
TRBJ2-2	TRBV6-5	CASSYSTGGPTGELFF
TRBJ2-1	TRBV11-1	CASTGPSDEQFF
TRBJ2-7	TRBV24-1	CATSDTDYEQYF
TRBJ2-3	TRBV9	CASSPRLAVYTDTQYF
TRBJ1-5	TRBV29-1	CSVEDGGGNQPQHF
TRBJ2-3	TRBV12-3/TRBV12-4	CASSNSGGGDTQYF
TRBJ2-5	TRBV11-2	CASSLGRVEGETQYF
TRBJ2-4	TRBV27	CASSLARPGKNIQYF